These 16 T cell receptor beta chains were all obtained from the same sample, sequenced in a study of T cell responses to AZD1222 COVID-19 vaccine. The protocol was immunoSEQ multiplex PCR, while the TCRdb copy is restricted to in-frame clones and leaves out a portion. The sample holds approximately 110,000 clones, 87% seen once. Sequencing used peripheral blood, obtained 28 days after the second AZD1222 dose. Receptor source: an adult who received the AZD1222 COVID-19 vaccine.

The rearrangement joins TRBV29-1 to TRBJ1-1; weak D call: TRBD1 (5 bases). CDR3 size: 11 residues. The V end lost 6 bases, the J end lost 5 bases, and 10 bases lay between the germline ends. Germline loops: CDR1 SQVTM, CDR2 ANQGSEA. CDR3 in DNA: TGCAGCGTAGAATCAGGGACTGAAGCTTTCTTT. It is translated as CSVESGTEAFF.

The chain links TRBV28 to TRBJ1-5; tentative D call: TRBD1 (6 bases). Trimming removed 6 bases at V and 4 bases at J, with 10 bases between. This CDR3 is built from 13 residues. The germline gives CDR1 MDHEN, CDR2 SYDVKM. CDR3 bases: TGTGCCAGCAGAACACAGGGTAATCAGCCCCAGCATTTT. Amino acids: CASRTQGNQPQHF.

The J gene is TRBJ2-1, the V gene TRBV18; 7 bases are a match to TRBD2. Germline CDR1 reads KGHSH; CDR2 reads LQKENI. The CDR3 covers 13 residues. The ends lost 5 bases at V and 5 bases at J; junction bases unmatched: 3. The CDR3 nucleotides are TGTGCCAGCTCATACGGGAGGAACAATGAGCAGTTCTTC. It specifies CASSYGRNNEQFF.

V gene TRBV7-9 combines with J gene TRBJ2-3, with 12 nucleotides matching TRBD2. The CDR3 contains 18 residues. Germline trimming cut 5 bases from V and 6 bases from J; bases unmatched to any gene: 15. CDR1 is SEHNR, CDR2 FQNEAQ, per germline (reference sequence). CDR3: CASSGRTSGKRDYDTQYF. CDR3 in DNA: TGTGCCAGCAGCGGAAGGACTAGCGGGAAAAGGGATTATGATACGCAGTATTTT.

V usage is TRBV3-1 (or the pseudogene TRBV3-2) and J usage is TRBJ1-2; D is unclear. The CDR3 runs 14 residues. Looked up from germline, CDR1 is LGHDT and CDR2 is YNNKEL (reference sequence). V shed 1 base and J shed 4 bases, with 10 bases lying between them. The CDR3 DNA sequence: TGTGCCAGCAGCCAAGCAGCCAGTTTCTATGGCTACACCTTC. This sequence encodes CASSQAASFYGYTF.

CDR3 residues: CASSLTGVDEQYF. CDR3 nucleotide sequence: TGTGCCAGCAGTTTAACAGGGGTCGACGAGCAGTACTTC. V is TRBV28 and J is TRBJ2-7; 7 positions match TRBD1. Looked up from germline, CDR1 is MDHEN and CDR2 is SYDVKM. The V gene end was trimmed by 2 bases and the J gene end by 5 bases; junction bases not matched to a gene: 3. This CDR3 is 13 amino acids long. The variable domain in full, completed from reference TRBV28 and TRBJ2-7, reads DVKVTQSSRYLVKRTGEKVFLECVQDMDHENMFWYRQDPGLGLRLIYFSYDVKMKEKGDIPEGYSVSREKKERFSLILESASTNQTSMYLCASSLTGVDEQYFGPGTRLTVT.

This sequence joins TRBV9 and TRBJ2-7; no clear D. V lost 0 bases, J lost 5 bases, and 15 bases lay in between. The CDR3 runs 15 residues. Germline CDR1 SGDLS, CDR2 YYNGEE. CDR3 in DNA: TGTGCCAGCAGCGTAGGGGTCACCACTTCTAACGAGCAGTACTTC. Translating gives CASSVGVTTSNEQYF.

The genes are TRBV4-3 and TRBJ1-1; D might be TRBD1 (5 bases). The germline V gene encodes CDR1 LGHNA and CDR2 YSLEER. CDR3 length: 17 residues. V was pared by 7 bases and J by 3 bases, with 24 bases between. The chain's CDR3 is CASMLGVGQGAYTEAFF. The DNA for the CDR3 is TGCGCCAGCATGCTTGGGGTAGGACAAGGGGCCTACACTGAAGCTTTCTTT.

The CDR3 protein is CASSRWTSDYEQYF. In nucleotides, the CDR3 is TGTGCCAGCAGCCGGTGGACTAGCGACTACGAGCAGTACTTC. The rearrangement links TRBV5-6 to TRBJ2-7, with 9 positions matching TRBD2. This CDR3 has 14 residues. Per the germline V gene, CDR1 is SGHDT and CDR2 is YYEEEE. V shed 4 bases, J shed 3 bases, and the junction held 5 bases outside the gene matches.

V usage is TRBV29-1 and J usage is TRBJ2-2; no reliable D call. Trimming removed 1 base from V and 5 bases from J, with 8 bases in between. The CDR3 totals 13 residues. Germline CDR1 SQVTM, CDR2 ANQGSEA. The CDR3, as DNA: TGCAGCGTTGAAGTAACGGTAACCGGGGAGCTGTTTTTT. It yields the protein CSVEVTVTGELFF.

This chain connects TRBV10-3 to TRBJ1-3; 8 positions match TRBD1. V was clipped by 7 bases and J by 6 bases; unmatched bases: 8. This CDR3 region has 14 residues. Germline CDR1 ENHRY, CDR2 SYGVKD. The CDR3 sequence: CAIKSPGQENTIYF. The CDR3, as DNA: TGTGCCATCAAGTCGCCGGGACAGGAAAACACCATATATTTT.

The rearrangement links TRBV20-1 to TRBJ2-3; D not resolved. This CDR3 comprises 11 residues. The germline CDR1 and CDR2 sequences are DFQATT and SNEGSKA (reference sequence). V lost 5 bases and J lost 7, with 10 bases in between. The CDR3 sequence is CSAGIDHTQYF. The CDR3, as DNA: TGCAGTGCTGGGATAGATCATACGCAGTATTTT.

The rearrangement joins TRBV11-2 to TRBJ2-7; D is possibly TRBD2 (6 bases). V was trimmed by 3 bases and J by 2 bases, leaving 8 bases between them. The CDR3 consists of 13 residues. Looked up from germline, CDR1 is SGHAT and CDR2 is FQNNGV. CDR3 coding DNA: TGTGCCAGCAGCTTTGCGGGAACCTACGAGCAGTACTTC. It encodes CASSFAGTYEQYF.

This chain uses TRBV7-9 with TRBJ1-1, with D tentatively TRBD1 (6 bases). CDR1 SEHNR and CDR2 FQNEAQ come from the germline V gene (reference sequence). Between the trimmed V and J ends, which lost 3 bases and 1 base, there was a span of 9 bases. CDR3 length: 14 residues. CDR3 sequence (DNA): TGTGCCAGCAGCTTCGGAGGGGGGAACACTGAAGCTTTCTTT. Protein: CASSFGGGNTEAFF.

In DNA form, the CDR3 reads TGTGCCAGCAGTGAAGCGCTGGGAATCGGCTCCTATAATTCACCCCTCCACTTT. Its protein is CASSEALGIGSYNSPLHF. The chain combines TRBV2 with TRBJ1-6; D not certain. CDR1 and CDR2 (germline): SNHLY, FYNNEI. The CDR3 spans 18 residues. The V end was cut by 0 bases, the J end by 0 bases, with 12 bases between.

This clone showed up just once. The gene calls are TRBV4-3 and TRBJ1-6; D not resolved. Germline CDR1 LGHNA, CDR2 YSLEER. CDR3 length: 17 residues. Trimming pared 4 bases from V and 7 bases from J, leaving 20 bases between. The CDR3 bases are TGCGCCAGCAGCCGCTTCCGAAACTCCGCGGGGAATTCACCCCTCCACTTT. Translated, it gives CASSRFRNSAGNSPLHF.